The present TCR beta chain was sequenced within a study of molecular identifiers for immune sequencing clone quantification. Study in general: Replicate runs used RNA from around 18,000 or 91,000 naive CD8 cells, which was split five ways into aliquots, and four of those aliquots were then sequenced. Regarding the study as a whole: Jurkat TCR RNA that was spiked in from one cell was reportedly detectable among under 1.2 million naive cells. The share of molecules held by clones above 20 RNA copies was over 97% in effector cells and under 1% in naive cells.

Naive CD8 T cell sorting was performed on the CD8+CD4-CCR7+CD45RA+ phenotype. TCRdb re-derived calls from the PCR reads in MiXCR, one entry per CDR3 protein. The repertoire holds about half a million distinct CDR3 sequences, with 25% as singletons. The CDR3 sequence is 17 residues long. Germline V lookup: CDR1 LGHNA, CDR2 YSLEER. Trimming removed 0 bases from V and 4 bases from J; junction bases left unmatched: 6. This clonotype has a count of ten or more. The target antigen is unknown. Sequenced input: naive CD8+ T cells from blood, with Jurkat cell RNA spiked in. Subset given: FACS-sorted CD8+CD4-CCR7+CD45RA+ naive T cells. The source of this sequence is a human donor in good health. Some libraries in this study had Jurkat cell RNA spiked in. The chain links TRBV4-3 to TRBJ2-1, with 10 bases identical to TRBD1. CDR3 nucleotides: TGCGCCAGCAGCCAAGATGGGGGGACAGGGGCGTACAATGAGCAGTTCTTC. Translated, it gives CASSQDGGTGAYNEQFF.